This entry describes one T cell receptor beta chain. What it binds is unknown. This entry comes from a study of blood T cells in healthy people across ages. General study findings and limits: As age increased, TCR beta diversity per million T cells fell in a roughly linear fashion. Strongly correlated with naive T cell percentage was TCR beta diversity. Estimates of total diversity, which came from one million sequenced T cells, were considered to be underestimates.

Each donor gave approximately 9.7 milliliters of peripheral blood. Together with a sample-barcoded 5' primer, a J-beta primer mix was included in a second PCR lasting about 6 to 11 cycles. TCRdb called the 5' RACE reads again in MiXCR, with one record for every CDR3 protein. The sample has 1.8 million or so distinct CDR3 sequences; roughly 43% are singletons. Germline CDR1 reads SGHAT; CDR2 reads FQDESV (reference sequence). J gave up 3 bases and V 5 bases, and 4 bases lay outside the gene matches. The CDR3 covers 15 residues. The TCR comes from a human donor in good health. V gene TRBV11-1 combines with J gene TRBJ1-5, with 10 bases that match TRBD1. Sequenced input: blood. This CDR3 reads CASSLTGGDNQPQHF. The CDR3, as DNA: TGTGCCAGCAGCCTGACAGGGGGCGACAATCAGCCCCAGCATTTT.